The sequence of this TCR beta chain was determined in a study of regulatory T cells in long-lasting Graves disease. The CDR3 consists of 13 residues. V was pared by 5 bases and J by 2 bases, with 9 bases between. Germline lookup yields CDR1 WNHNN and CDR2 SYGVQD (reference sequence). The time point here: newly diagnosed GD, antithyroid drugs for less than 3 months. The TCR library was prepared using RNA isolated from PBMCs. This clonotype has a count of ten or more. Libraries of TCR beta came from iRepertoire HTBI primers plus Arm-PCR of CDR3 regions. TCRdb reprocessed the multiplex PCR reads via MiXCR and lists one record per CDR3 protein. The sample has 530,000 or so distinct CDR3 sequences; roughly a sixth are singletons. This sample also appeared in a second study, on T cells in Graves' hyperthyroidism and ophthalmopathy.

This sequence originates from a man aged 18 to 30 with Graves disease. The rearrangement joins TRBV10-1 to TRBJ1-1; tentative D call: TRBD1 (6 bases). Sequenced here: peripheral blood mononuclear cells (PBMCs), sampled at new diagnosis, from a patient treated with antithyroid drugs. The CDR3 sequence: CASSPGHNTEAFF. In DNA, the CDR3 is TGCGCCAGCAGTCCGGGACACAACACTGAAGCTTTCTTT.